This entry features one T cell receptor (beta chain) sequence. The antigen it recognizes is unknown. No much larger clonotype is one base removed from it; base qualities were not supplied. This record comes from a study of Ad26.COV2.S vaccination and SARS-CoV-2 variants (dated by TCRdb to 2020 to 2022). At the level of the whole study: Donors in the vaccine arm were drawn from COV1001, a multicentre, randomized, double-blind, placebo-controlled phase I-IIa trial testing Ad26.COV2.S in healthy adults. Ad26.COV2.S was given intramuscularly at 5x10^10 or 1x10^11 viral particles, as a single shot or as two shots 56 days apart. TCRbeta repertoire sequencing was used to assess the specificity and breadth of SARS-CoV-2-reactive T cell receptors after Ad26.COV2.S vaccination. The TCR-sequenced set comprised around 30 samples: some 20 Ad26.COV2.S vaccine recipients, 5 placebo recipients and 8 SARS-CoV-2 convalescent individuals. Trial participants were randomized into five groups of five, in which low-dose or high-dose Ad26.COV2.S was given once or twice, or placebo was given on both occasions. Throughout the experiments and outcome assessment, investigators stayed blinded to trial group allocation. The paper's findings and limits, for the study overall: The authors noted that total T cell responses may have been underestimated by the TCR breadth and depth analyses. Comparable non-spike TCR breadth was observed between vaccine and placebo recipients, consistent with only spike being contained in the vaccine. Comparing responses between vaccine doses or regimens was not something the study was powered to do. After vaccination, substantial breadth of spike-specific CD8+ and CD4+ T cell responses was reported. Higher spike-specific TCR breadth was observed in Ad26.COV2.S recipients than in placebo recipients (P = 0.0014).

The immunoSEQ Assay was used to sequence TCRbeta CDR3 regions. After extraction, genomic DNA underwent amplification by bias-controlled multiplex PCR, followed by high-throughput sequencing. The paper's processing steps were these. Collapsing and filtering of sequences were performed to quantify the absolute abundance of each unique TCRbeta CDR3 region. Usable DNA was measured by amplifying reference genes present in all nucleated cells, and TCRbeta template counts were normalized to that usable DNA to estimate T cell fraction. Repertoire TCRs were annotated as SARS-CoV-2-specific when V gene, CDR3 amino acid sequence and J gene were exactly matched to a known reactive TCR set. The reference SARS-CoV-2 TCR set came from MIRA and was filtered for enrichment in COVID-19-positive ImmuneCODE repertoires, removing public or cross-reactive TCRs. Using the MIRA antigens, annotated TCRs were further analysed by specific ORF or by position within an ORF. Breadth was defined as the number of annotated unique rearrangements divided by the total number of unique productive rearrangements, and depth was defined as the summed frequency of the annotated unique rearrangements. Two-sided Wilcoxon rank-sum tests were applied when comparing TCR breadth between groups. TCRdb's version of the immuneACCESS table is confined to in-frame rearrangements and falls short of the full clone set. An unresolved V gene accounts for under half of the shortfall where checked; the remainder is of unknown origin. The V and J calls and the clone size are those of that table, but D and trimming were determined from the DNA. The sample table contains about 350,000 clones; only one count was recorded for about 87% of them. The ten largest clones represent 6.4% of the sample.

Interpreted using the paper, the treatment or condition label stands for: some 20 received Ad26.COV2.S at low or high dose, single or two shots; 5 received placebo; per-sample allocation not given. Repertoires of vaccine and placebo recipients were sequenced from samples collected on day 63 after the first injection. Between 29 July and 7 August 2020, Cohort 1b enrolled 25 adults aged 18-55 years at one site in Boston, USA. Ad26.COV2.S was a replication-incompetent adenovirus type 26 vector expressing a prefusion-stabilized SARS-CoV-2 spike protein from the original Wuhan strain. The CDR3, from cysteine to phenylalanine, totals 12 residues. The kept DNA is CDR3 alone, 36 bases in frame from the first base. The CDR1 and CDR2 encoded by the germline V gene are SQVTM and ANQGSEA. Cut back by 6 bases and 11 bases, the V and J ends lie 16 bases apart.

The receptor chain draws on TRBV29-1 and TRBJ2-2, with the D call perhaps TRBD1 or TRBD2, as 5 bases match in each case. The source of this sequence is a person aged 18-60 years who received the Ad26.COV2.S COVID-19 vaccine or a placebo. The source was peripheral blood, collected in a trial of Ad26.COV2.S vaccine versus placebo. The CDR3 in this case is CSVQIHRDELFF. The sequenced DNA: TGCAGCGTGCAAATACACCGGGACGAGCTGTTTTTT.